The 25 T cell receptor beta chains reported below all come from one sample, sequenced in a study of blood T cell repertoires in COVID-19. Generated by immunoSEQ multiplex PCR, the TCRdb table keeps only in-frame clones and is missing some. Altogether 70,000 to 95,000 clones are present, approximately 92% being singletons, with the ten largest covering about 6.6%. The specimen sequenced was peripheral blood. The receptors were gathered from a woman in her sixties or seventies with active COVID-19.

The rearrangement joins TRBV27 to TRBJ2-3; TRBD1 is a possible D gene (6 bases). The CDR3 is 15 amino acids. V gave up 2 bases and J gave up 7 bases, with 16 bases separating them. Germline loops: CDR1 MNHEY, CDR2 SMNVEV (reference sequence). This CDR3 reads CASSLMSRGMYTQYF. The CDR3 DNA follows: TGTGCCAGCAGTTTAATGTCCAGGGGCATGTATACGCAGTATTTT.

This sequence joins TRBV3-1 (or the pseudogene TRBV3-2) and TRBJ2-7; D gene ambiguous. Between the trimmed V and J ends, which lost 1 base and 2 bases, there was a span of 9 bases. This CDR3 has 14 residues. CDR1 and CDR2 from the germline V gene are LGHDT and YNNKEL (reference sequence). DNA of the CDR3: TGTGCCAGCAGCCAAGCGCGGCAGACCTACGAGCAGTACTTC. Translation: CASSQARQTYEQYF.

The chain couples TRBV6-1 to TRBJ1-2; D is unresolved. The CDR3 is 13 residues long. V dropped 2 bases and J dropped 2 bases, with 6 bases sitting between them. In germline, CDR1 is MNHNS, CDR2 SASEGT. CDR3 coding DNA: TGTGCCAGCAGTGAAAGCGACAACTATGGCTACACCTTC. It codes for CASSESDNYGYTF.

This clone showed up just once. This chain joins TRBV5-5 and TRBJ2-1; 7 nucleotides align to TRBD2. Losses at the gene ends were 0 bases for V and 6 bases for J; bases not matched to a gene: 12. The CDR3 length is 17 residues. The germline V gene has CDR1 SGHKS and CDR2 YYEKEE (reference sequence). As DNA, the CDR3 is TGTGCCAGCAGCTTGGCACCTAGCGGCCTGTGGAGCAATGAGCAGTTCTTC. It yields the protein CASSLAPSGLWSNEQFF.

This clone was counted a single time. The chain is built from TRBV10-2 and TRBJ1-5; D perhaps matches TRBD1 (6 bases). Trimming stripped 3 bases from V and 6 bases from J, with 12 bases between. This CDR3 is 14 amino acids long. CDR1 and CDR2 from the germline V gene are WSHSY and SAAADI. The chain's CDR3 is CASSDSGVSQPQHF. CDR3 DNA sequence: TGCGCCAGCAGTGACTCAGGGGTGAGTCAGCCCCAGCATTTT.

The chain joins TRBV5-4 to TRBJ1-1; D gene ambiguous. The CDR3 totals 16 residues. The germline V gene has CDR1 SGHNT and CDR2 YYREEE (reference sequence). Trimming left V 1 base short and J 2 bases short, with 15 bases between. This CDR3 is CASSLLVRPDNTEAFF. The CDR3 DNA reads TGTGCCAGCAGCTTGCTCGTCAGGCCCGATAACACTGAAGCTTTCTTT.

This clone showed up just once. The chain combines TRBV6-2 or TRBV6-3 with TRBJ1-1; the D is unclear. Between the trimmed V and J ends, which lost 1 base and 6 bases, there was a span of 9 bases. The CDR3 extends over 13 amino acids. Germline V CDR1 and CDR2: MNHEY, SVGEGT. The CDR3 DNA reads TGTGCCAGCAGTTACTGGACTAAGGCTGAAGCTTTCTTT. Protein: CASSYWTKAEAFF.

This chain uses TRBV18 with TRBJ2-1, with 7 bases that match TRBD1. CDR1 is KGHSH, CDR2 LQKENI, per germline. CDR3 length equals 17 residues. Trimming removed 3 bases from V and 4 bases from J; junction bases left unmatched: 12. In DNA, the CDR3 is TGTGCCAGCTCACCCCCGACAGGGAAAAGGGGTTACAATGAGCAGTTCTTC. Amino acid sequence: CASSPPTGKRGYNEQFF.

The chain couples TRBV5-4 to TRBJ1-2; 8 nucleotides line up with TRBD1. The CDR3 is 14 amino acids. The V segment lost 5 bases and the J segment 4 bases; nucleotides outside the gene matches: 7. Germline CDR1 and CDR2: SGHNT and YYREEE (reference sequence). The CDR3 here is CASRGQGWSYGYTF. CDR3 DNA sequence: TGTGCCAGCAGAGGACAGGGTTGGAGCTATGGCTACACCTTC.

This clone was counted a few times. The gene calls are TRBV4-1 and TRBJ1-1; D gene uncertain. The CDR3 extends over 17 amino acids. Germline V gene lookup returns CDR1 MGHRA and CDR2 YSYEKL. Trimming left V 1 base short and J 1 base short, with 16 bases between. This CDR3 is CASSQGTLGGWNTEAFF. As DNA, the CDR3 is TGCGCCAGCAGCCAAGGAACGTTGGGCGGGTGGAACACTGAAGCTTTCTTT.

The chain couples TRBV5-4 to TRBJ1-1, with a weak D call TRBD1 (5 bases). The germline gives CDR1 SGHNT, CDR2 YYREEE (reference sequence). The CDR3 is 13 amino acids. V was cut by 0 bases and J by 6 bases, with 9 bases left in between. CDR3 sequence reads: CASSLGTLAEAFF. The CDR3 DNA sequence: TGTGCCAGCAGCTTGGGGACACTTGCTGAAGCTTTCTTT.

The V call is TRBV18, the J call TRBJ2-1, with D possibly TRBD1 on 6 matching bases. Germline V lookup: CDR1 KGHSH, CDR2 LQKENI. Trimming left V 5 bases short and J 8 bases short, with 16 bases between. The CDR3 consists of 14 residues. CDR3 protein: CASSGDIGRDEQFF. The CDR3 region has the DNA TGTGCCAGCTCAGGGGACATCGGACGGGATGAGCAGTTCTTC. The whole variable domain, remainder taken from reference TRBV18 and TRBJ2-1, is NAGVMQNPRHLVRRRGQEARLRCSPMKGHSHVYWYRQLPEEGLKFMVYLQKENIIDESGMPKERFSAEFPKEGPSILRIQQVVRGDSAAYFCASSGDIGRDEQFFGPGTRLTVL.

Details on this clone: Mismatch with germline at one junction end may stem from a read error. The chain recombines TRBV27 with TRBJ2-1; D possibly corresponds to TRBD1 (6 bases). Germline lookup yields CDR1 MNHEY and CDR2 SMNVEV (reference sequence). This CDR3 has 13 residues. The CDR3 coding sequence is TGTGCCGGCAGTCTCGGACAGCCCAATGAGCAGTTCTTC. Its translation is CAGSLGQPNEQFF.

The chain employs TRBV3-1 (or the pseudogene TRBV3-2) and TRBJ2-7; maybe TRBD2 (5 bases). CDR1 is LGHDT and CDR2 is YNNKEL in the germline V gene (reference sequence). This CDR3 comprises 15 residues. V was clipped by 1 base and J by 7 bases, with 17 bases between them. In nucleotides, the CDR3 is TGTGCCAGCAGCCAAGCCCCCAGTCGAACGGGGGAGCAGTACTTC. Its protein is CASSQAPSRTGEQYF.

The CDR3 DNA reads as TGCAGCGTTAGGGGACTAGCGGGATCATCAGATACGCAGTATTTT. Translation gives CSVRGLAGSSDTQYF. The rearrangement uses TRBV29-1 and TRBJ2-3, with 13 bases identical to TRBD2. The V gene end was trimmed by 5 bases and the J gene end by 4 bases; junction bases not matched to a gene: 6. The CDR3 consists of 15 residues. The germline V gene has CDR1 SQVTM and CDR2 ANQGSEA.

V gene TRBV29-1 combines with J gene TRBJ1-2, with D tentatively TRBD1 (6 bases). Trimming pared 3 bases from V and 6 bases from J, leaving 11 bases between. Germline values: CDR1 SQVTM, CDR2 ANQGSEA. CDR3 length: 12 amino acids. The CDR3 spells CSVDGYRDGYTF. The CDR3 DNA sequence: TGCAGCGTTGACGGATACAGGGATGGCTACACCTTC.

Worth noting for this clone: This sample includes further DNA sequences coding for the same CDR3. The chain recombines TRBV7-8 with TRBJ2-7; TRBD1 matches 7 bases. Germline loops: CDR1 SGHVS, CDR2 FQNEAQ. The CDR3 consists of 17 residues. V trimming: 0 bases; J trimming: 3 bases; junction bases outside the gene matches: 11. This CDR3 reads CASSLAFKGAKHYEQYF. The CDR3 DNA follows: TGTGCCAGCAGCTTAGCCTTTAAGGGGGCCAAACACTACGAGCAGTACTTC.

The V call is TRBV5-1, the J call TRBJ2-7; TRBD2 agrees at 7 bases. After removal of 3 bases from V and 2 bases from J, the junction contained 2 bases not matched to a gene. CDR1 and CDR2 (germline): SGHRS, YFSETQ. The CDR3 has 13 residues. CDR3 region: CASSYGTTYEQYF. CDR3 DNA: TGCGCCAGCAGCTACGGGACTACCTACGAGCAGTACTTC.

The gene calls are TRBV24-1 and TRBJ2-1; D possibly corresponds to TRBD2 (5 bases). CDR3 length equals 15 residues. Germline values: CDR1 KGHDR, CDR2 SFDVKD. Trimming shortened V by 5 bases and J by 0 bases, and 10 bases separated the two germline ends. Here the CDR3 reads CATSGSTSSYNEQFF. Here the CDR3 DNA reads TGTGCCACCAGTGGGTCCACTAGCTCCTACAATGAGCAGTTCTTC.

Written as DNA, the CDR3 is TGTGCCAGTAGTAAGGGACTTTTCCAGCATTTT. Translated, it gives CASSKGLFQHF. J is TRBJ1-5 and V is TRBV19; possible D gene TRBD1, 5 bases. Germline V CDR1 and CDR2: LNHDA, SQIVND (reference sequence). CDR3 length: 11 amino acids. Trimming removed 4 bases at V and 12 bases at J, with 10 bases between.

The gene calls are TRBV28 and TRBJ1-1; no reliable D call. This CDR3 region has 13 residues. V was shortened by 7 bases and J by 4 bases, with 13 bases between the two germline ends. Looked up from germline, CDR1 is MDHEN and CDR2 is SYDVKM. The CDR3 DNA reads as TGTGCCAGCACCCCGGGCGGACTCACTGAAGCTTTCTTT. Encoded protein: CASTPGGLTEAFF. Complete variable domain (other parts from reference TRBV28 and TRBJ1-1): DVKVTQSSRYLVKRTGEKVFLECVQDMDHENMFWYRQDPGLGLRLIYFSYDVKMKEKGDIPEGYSVSREKKERFSLILESASTNQTSMYLCASTPGGLTEAFFGQGTRLTVV.

The CDR3 region has the DNA TGTGCCAGCAGCCTAACAGCCATCTACGAGCAGTACTTC. This sequence encodes CASSLTAIYEQYF. This chain uses TRBV3-1 (or the pseudogene TRBV3-2) with TRBJ2-7; D gene unclear. V lost 4 bases and J lost 3, with 10 bases in between. CDR1 is LGHDT and CDR2 is YNNKEL in the germline V gene (reference sequence). CDR3 size: 13 residues.

The V call is TRBV30, the J call TRBJ1-2; no definite D call. V shed 5 bases and J shed 4 bases, with 14 bases lying between them. Germline loops: CDR1 GTSNPN, CDR2 SVGIG (reference sequence). CDR3 length equals 13 residues. In DNA form, the CDR3 reads TGTGCCTGGTCCCAGACACCGATCTATGGCTACACCTTC. It codes for CAWSQTPIYGYTF.

This clone was recorded once. The chain combines TRBV19 with TRBJ2-3, with 10 bases matching TRBD2. The CDR3 is 16 amino acids. The germline V gene encodes CDR1 LNHDA and CDR2 SQIVND (reference sequence). Losses at the gene ends were 6 bases for V and 6 bases for J; bases not matched to a gene: 12. The CDR3 nucleotides are TGTGCCAGTAGCCATAAGGTAGCGGGAGGAGGTGATACGCAGTATTTT. It encodes CASSHKVAGGGDTQYF.

This sequence joins TRBV5-1 and TRBJ2-2; 11 bases align to TRBD2. The V gene end was trimmed by 3 bases and the J gene end by 8 bases; junction bases not matched to a gene: 9. The CDR3 totals 16 residues. Germline-derived CDR1 and CDR2 are SGHRS and YFSETQ. The CDR3, as DNA: TGCGCCAGCAGCTCGGGACTAGCGGACCCCCCTGGGGAGCTGTTTTTT. Amino acids: CASSSGLADPPGELFF.